The rows below give T cell receptor beta chains drawn from one sample of a study of vaccination effects on CD4 cells after COVID-19. Some clones are missing from TCRdb's copy, which holds only in-frame ones; the method was immunoSEQ multiplex PCR. The repertoire holds tens of thousands of clones, with around two thirds as singletons. For these receptors, no antigen is known. Sequences were derived from CD4+ T cells from PBMCs cultured with HCoV-229E spike peptides, sampled before COVID-19 vaccination. All receptors come from a human donor who received a COVID-19 vaccine. Each CDR3 is given with its conserved first and last residue. A D gene is named only where the DNA matches it firmly. Clone size appears in some rows only: once, few, many, or a class for an expanded clone.

cdr3_length clone_size d_call j_call v_call cdr3_aa cdr3_nt
14 NA TRBD1 TRBJ1-2 TRBV5-8 CASNRGDLNYGYTF TGTGCCAGCAACAGGGGGGACTTGAACTATGGCTACACCTTC
13 NA NA TRBJ1-2 TRBV14 CASSYNQQDGYTF TGTGCCAGCAGCTACAATCAGCAAGATGGCTACACCTTC
14 NA NA TRBJ2-1 TRBV28 CASRDGPSYNEQFF TGTGCCAGCAGAGACGGCCCCTCCTACAATGAGCAGTTCTTC
16 NA TRBD2 TRBJ2-3 TRBV13 CASSSFIAGATDTQYF TGTGCCAGCAGCTCCTTTATAGCGGGAGCAACAGATACGCAGTATTTT
17 NA NA TRBJ2-1 TRBV11-2 CASSQRITRAPYNEQFF TGTGCCAGCAGCCAACGGATCACGCGCGCCCCCTACAATGAGCAGTTCTTC
15 NA TRBD1 TRBJ2-7 TRBV19 CASKRTGQGSYEQYF TGTGCCAGTAAAAGGACGGGACAGGGGTCCTACGAGCAGTACTTC
15 NA NA TRBJ1-6 TRBV5-1 CASSPGGAENSPLHF TGCGCCAGCAGCCCTGGGGGCGCGGAGAATTCACCCCTCCACTTT
14 NA TRBD2 TRBJ2-7 TRBV7-9 CASSFGGGSYEQYF TGTGCCAGCAGCTTTGGGGGGGGGTCCTACGAGCAGTACTTC
14 NA NA TRBJ2-1 TRBV6-5 CASSYSRSYNEQFF TGTGCCAGCAGTTACAGCAGGTCCTACAATGAGCAGTTCTTC
15 NA NA TRBJ2-7 TRBV6-5 CASSSSWRGDYEQYF TGTGCCAGCAGTTCATCCTGGAGGGGTGACTACGAGCAGTACTTC
13 NA NA TRBJ2-2 TRBV24-1 CATSRDVTGELFF TGTGCCACCAGCCGCGACGTCACCGGGGAGCTGTTTTTT
14 NA NA TRBJ1-2 TRBV4-1 CASSQPAFSGGYTF TGCGCCAGCAGCCAACCCGCCTTCTCGGGTGGCTACACCTTC
15 few NA TRBJ1-6 TRBV7-8 CASSPFWDDNSPLHF TGTGCCAGCAGCCCTTTTTGGGACGATAATTCACCCCTCCACTTT
15 few NA TRBJ1-5 TRBV19 CASYSVDGVDQPQHF TGTGCCAGCTATTCGGTGGACGGAGTAGATCAGCCCCAGCATTTT
15 NA NA TRBJ2-6 TRBV6-6 CASRKDYSGANVLTF TGTGCCAGCCGGAAGGATTATTCTGGGGCCAACGTCCTGACTTTC
14 NA NA TRBJ1-3 TRBV29-1 CSVRDEFAGNTIYF TGCAGCGTTCGTGATGAGTTCGCTGGAAACACCATATATTTT